The 22 T cell receptor beta chains in this list originate from one sample, sequenced in a study of identical twins. TCRdb ran MiXCR on the 5' RACE reads and lists one entry per CDR3 protein. The sample yields some 760,000 distinct CDR3 sequences, over 15% seen once. These data are also associated with another study on T cells expressing NK-cell markers.

The sequencing sample was made of PBMCs. The receptor source for this set is a woman younger than 30 in good health.

This clonotype occurred many times. The junction differs from germline at one of its ends, possibly a read error. The chain uses TRBV6-1 and TRBJ1-2; D unresolved. Germline V gene lookup returns CDR1 MNHNS and CDR2 SASEGT. This CDR3 has 13 residues. For the CDR3, the DNA is TGCGCCAGCAGCCCCCGACAAGGCTATGGCTACACCTTC. Amino acid sequence: CASSPRQGYGYTF.

The chain links TRBV18 to TRBJ2-1, with D hard to call. CDR3 length: 16 amino acids. Looked up from germline, CDR1 is KGHSH and CDR2 is LQKENI. The V and J ends lost 3 bases and 5 bases respectively, with 17 bases between them. The CDR3 DNA follows: TGTGCCAGCTCACCCCCTTCATTGGCGACCAACAATGAGCAGTTCTTC. Protein: CASSPPSLATNNEQFF.

The CDR3 spells CASSFTGQQYEQYF. As DNA, the CDR3 is TGCGCCAGCAGTTTCACGGGACAGCAATACGAGCAGTACTTC. This chain uses TRBV5-1 with TRBJ2-7, with TRBD1 identical over 7 bases. Germline values: CDR1 SGHRS, CDR2 YFSETQ. With V trimmed by 5 bases and J by 4 bases, 9 bases remained unmatched. The CDR3 sequence is 14 residues long.

V is TRBV6-2 or TRBV6-3 and J is TRBJ2-7; 10 positions agree with TRBD2. CDR1 is MNHEY and CDR2 is SVGEGT in the germline V gene. V shed 8 bases and J 0 bases; nucleotides not matched to a gene: 19. The CDR3 totals 19 residues. The CDR3 loop is CASAYQVGLAGASSYEQYF. The CDR3 nucleotides are TGTGCCAGCGCATACCAGGTGGGGCTAGCGGGGGCTAGCTCCTACGAGCAGTACTTC.

The chain has TRBV5-6 and TRBJ2-5; 10 bases align to TRBD2. Germline loops: CDR1 SGHDT, CDR2 YYEEEE. J lost 4 bases, V lost 5 bases, and 5 bases had no gene match. The CDR3 has 14 amino acids. The CDR3 DNA sequence: TGTGCCAGCAGGCAGCGGGGGGGTGGAGAGACCCAGTACTTC. Protein product: CASRQRGGGETQYF.

This chain links TRBV7-2 with TRBJ2-1; D is uncertain. The V gene lost 1 base and the J gene lost 4 bases, with 14 bases spanning the gap. The CDR3 runs 16 residues. In germline, CDR1 is SGHTA, CDR2 FQGNSA. The CDR3 here is CASSLEDFGPYNEQFF. CDR3 coding DNA: TGTGCCAGCAGCTTAGAGGATTTTGGGCCTTACAATGAGCAGTTCTTC.

This clonotype was counted between two and nine times. The V gene is TRBV20-1, the J gene TRBJ2-1; TRBD2 agrees at 9 bases. The CDR3 has 13 amino acids. Germline V gives CDR1 DFQATT, CDR2 SNEGSKA (reference sequence). Trimming removed 6 bases from V and 4 bases from J; junction bases left unmatched: 4. DNA for the CDR3: TGCAGTGCCTATAGCGGGGGTTACAATGAGCAGTTCTTC. Residues: CSAYSGGYNEQFF.

This rearrangement joins TRBV18 to TRBJ2-5; D remains unclear. Trimming took 2 bases from V and 4 from J, leaving 8 bases between them. The CDR3 runs 13 residues. The germline V gene has CDR1 KGHSH and CDR2 LQKENI. In nucleotides, the CDR3 is TGTGCCAGCTCACCAGGGATTTCAGAGACCCAGTACTTC. As protein: CASSPGISETQYF.

The chain is built from TRBV7-6 and TRBJ2-5; possible D gene TRBD2, 5 bases. V dropped 4 bases and J dropped 5 bases, with 14 bases sitting between them. Germline assignment: CDR1 SGHVS and CDR2 FNYEAQ. The CDR3 extends over 14 amino acids. The CDR3 reads CASSSLLGPETQYF. In nucleotides, the CDR3 is TGTGCCAGCAGCTCGCTACTAGGTCCGGAGACCCAGTACTTC.

There are a few counts of this clonotype. The chain uses TRBV10-3 and TRBJ2-5, with TRBD2 as a possible D gene (7 bases). The CDR3 sequence is 15 residues long. Deletions cut 4 bases from V and 1 base from J, with 13 bases between. The germline gives CDR1 ENHRY, CDR2 SYGVKD. CDR3 nucleotide sequence: TGTGCCATCAGTGTGTCGGGGGGCCCCCAAGAGACCCAGTACTTC. Its translation is CAISVSGGPQETQYF.

A few counts support this clonotype. The J gene is TRBJ2-3, the V gene TRBV7-9; D possibly corresponds to TRBD1 (5 bases). CDR1 is SEHNR, CDR2 FQNEAQ, per germline (reference sequence). The length of the CDR3 is 15 residues. Trimming took off 1 base at V and 3 bases at J, with 11 bases between the two ends. CDR3 sequence reads: CASSLVLGRTDTQYF. The CDR3, as DNA: TGTGCCAGCAGCTTAGTCTTGGGGCGAACAGATACGCAGTATTTT.

The J gene is TRBJ2-3, the V gene TRBV20-1; no clear D. The ends were cut back, 6 bases at V and 6 bases at J, with 10 bases in the middle. The CDR3 is 11 amino acids. CDR1 and CDR2 from the germline V gene are DFQATT and SNEGSKA (reference sequence). This CDR3 is CSANGRDTQYF. DNA of the CDR3: TGCAGTGCCAACGGGCGGGATACGCAGTATTTT.

This clonotype was seen more than once but under ten times. The CDR3 sequence is CASSLSSGEGNEQFF. CDR3 coding DNA: TGTGCCAGCAGTTTATCTTCGGGAGAGGGGAATGAGCAGTTCTTC. V usage is TRBV12-3 or TRBV12-4 and J usage is TRBJ2-1; tentative D call: TRBD2 (6 bases). V was cut by 2 bases and J by 7 bases, with 15 bases left in between. The CDR3 has 15 amino acids.

This clonotype was seen more than once but under ten times. The CDR3 loop is CASSLRPRGAGEQYF. DNA for the CDR3: TGTGCCAGCAGTTTAAGGCCCAGGGGGGCAGGGGAGCAGTACTTC. J is TRBJ2-7 and V is TRBV12-3 or TRBV12-4, with D perhaps TRBD1 (7 bases). The V and J ends lost 2 bases and 7 bases respectively, with 18 bases between them. The CDR3 is 15 residues long.

Only a few counts were recorded for this clonotype. The V and J genes are TRBV5-1 and TRBJ1-1, with D possibly being TRBD1 (6 bases). Trimming took off 5 bases at V and 10 bases at J, with 12 bases between the two ends. CDR3 size: 11 residues. The germline gives CDR1 SGHRS, CDR2 YFSETQ. In DNA form, the CDR3 reads TGCGCCAGCAGTTCTTCAGGGGTAGCTTTCTTT. It codes for CASSSSGVAFF.

In its sample, this clonotype was seen a few times. V is TRBV7-2 and J is TRBJ1-5, with D possibly being TRBD1 (5 bases). This CDR3 spans 16 amino acids. V lost 6 bases and J 3 bases, leaving 18 bases between the germline ends. Germline V lookup: CDR1 SGHTA, CDR2 FQGNSA. CDR3 DNA sequence: TGTGCCAGCAGTCGCGGGAGGGGCGCTTTCAATCAGCCCCAGCATTTT. It is translated as CASSRGRGAFNQPQHF.

The gene calls are TRBV30 and TRBJ2-7; weak D call: TRBD1 (5 bases). Germline assignment: CDR1 GTSNPN and CDR2 SVGIG (reference sequence). The CDR3 consists of 13 residues. The V end lost 0 bases, the J end lost 6 bases, and 12 bases lay between the germline ends. CDR3: CAWSVHRISEQYF. CDR3 nucleotide sequence: TGTGCCTGGAGTGTCCACAGGATATCCGAGCAGTACTTC.

The chain carries TRBV5-5 and TRBJ2-7; TRBD2 is a possible D gene (6 bases). The CDR3 contains 17 residues. Germline V gene sequence: CDR1 SGHKS, CDR2 YYEKEE (reference sequence). V shed 4 bases and J shed 3 bases, with 23 bases lying between them. Here the CDR3 DNA reads TGTGCCAGCAGCCTAAAGTCGGGCCCGGGAGCCCACTACGAGCAGTACTTC. It yields the protein CASSLKSGPGAHYEQYF.

This clonotype was seen a handful of times. CDR3 amino acids: CASSPQSLSNQPQHF. DNA for the CDR3: TGTGCCAGCAGTCCACAGAGCCTTAGCAATCAGCCCCAGCATTTT. The chain is built from TRBV7-2 and TRBJ1-5, with unresolved D. Trimming took 6 bases from V and 0 from J, leaving 12 bases between them. Germline lookup yields CDR1 SGHTA and CDR2 FQGNSA. The CDR3 runs 15 residues.

This clonotype has more than one count but fewer than ten. This chain connects TRBV20-1 to TRBJ2-7; the match to TRBD2 covers 13 bases. J gave up 4 bases and V 4 bases, and 7 bases lay outside the gene matches. CDR1 DFQATT and CDR2 SNEGSKA come from the germline V gene (reference sequence). The length of the CDR3 is 15 residues. CDR3 DNA sequence: TGCAGTGCTAAACTAGCGGGAGGGACGAATTACGAGCAGTACTTC. This gives the protein CSAKLAGGTNYEQYF.

This clonotype was detected only a few times. The rearrangement joins TRBV3-1 to TRBJ2-3; TRBD2 might be the D (6 bases). Trimming left V 6 bases short and J 5 bases short, with 18 bases between. CDR1 is LGHDT and CDR2 is YNNKEL in the germline V gene (reference sequence). CDR3 length equals 15 residues. CDR3 residues: CASSRDFSGGDTQYF. CDR3 sequence (DNA): TGTGCCAGCAGTCGGGACTTCTCCGGGGGAGATACGCAGTATTTT.

The V gene is TRBV6-1, the J gene TRBJ2-6; D is unresolved. Germline CDR1 reads MNHNS; CDR2 reads SASEGT. The CDR3 covers 14 residues. Trimming pared 6 bases from V and 2 bases from J, leaving 8 bases between. The CDR3 loop reads CASRVSPGANVLTF. Written as DNA, the CDR3 is TGTGCCAGCAGGGTGTCCCCTGGGGCCAACGTCCTGACTTTC.